Listed below are T cell receptor beta chains from one sample, sequenced in a study of human T cells and chemical hapten exposure. MiXCR, applied by TCRdb to the RACE reads, yields one record per CDR3 protein. The sample lists over 35,000 distinct CDR3 sequences, under 5% occurring once. The source was whole blood, collected in connection with sensitization to the hapten diphenylcyclopropenone (DPC). All receptors come from a man aged 50-60 years with alopecia areata. Some clones in this sample may be carry-over from other donors' samples. Each CDR3 is given with its conserved first and last residue. The D gene is left open where the match is weak. The size field is filled for only some rows; it gives once, few, many or a size class.

D gene	V gene	clone size	CDR3 length	J gene	CDR3 protein	CDR3 DNA
TRBD2	TRBV7-2	many	17	TRBJ2-3	CASSSYSTSGSPDTQYF	TGTGCCAGCAGCTCCTACTCGACTAGCGGGAGTCCAGATACGCAGTATTTT
TRBD1	TRBV7-2	many	15	TRBJ2-7	CASSPWDSPAYEQYF	TGTGCCAGCAGCCCATGGGACAGTCCTGCCTACGAGCAGTACTTC
-	TRBV2	many	13	TRBJ1-5	CATATGSNQPQHF	TGTGCCACCGCCACGGGTAGCAATCAGCCCCAGCATTTT
-	TRBV7-2	many	14	TRBJ1-1	CASSYGRTNTEAFF	TGTGCCAGCAGTTACGGGCGGACGAACACTGAAGCTTTCTTT
-	TRBV20-1	many	14	TRBJ1-1	CSARAASLNTEAFF	TGCAGTGCCCGGGCGGCCAGTCTAAACACTGAAGCTTTCTTT
-	TRBV7-8	many	16	TRBJ1-6	CASSLYEGRHNSPLHF	TGTGCCAGCAGCTTATATGAGGGGAGGCATAATTCACCCCTCCACTTT
TRBD2	TRBV20-1	many	15	TRBJ2-3	CSARAPSGRVDTQYF	TGCAGTGCTAGAGCCCCTAGCGGGAGAGTAGATACGCAGTATTTT
-	TRBV7-9	-	13	TRBJ2-1	CASSLARSPLRFF	TGTGCCAGCAGCTTAGCGCGTTCCCCGCTGAGGTTCTTC
TRBD2	TRBV9	many	17	TRBJ2-1	CASSVTPGTSGSLEQFF	TGTGCCAGCAGCGTAACCCCCGGGACTAGCGGGAGTCTTGAGCAGTTCTTC
-	TRBV5-1	few	15	TRBJ1-2	CASSLEGSQRNGYTF	TGCGCCAGCAGCTTGGAAGGCAGTCAGAGGAATGGCTACACCTTC
-	TRBV9	many	14	TRBJ2-5	CASSASTGTPTQYF	TGTGCCAGCAGCGCCTCCACCGGGACACCTACCCAGTACTTC
-	TRBV20-1	many	12	TRBJ1-1	CSAFGDNTEAFF	TGCAGTGCTTTCGGGGATAACACTGAAGCTTTCTTT
-	TRBV7-8	many	13	TRBJ1-1	CASTEQENTEAFF	TGTGCCAGCACCGAACAGGAGAACACTGAAGCTTTCTTT
-	TRBV7-2	many	15	TRBJ2-5	CASSPLEIVSQTQYF	TGTGCCAGCAGCCCCCTGGAGATAGTGTCGCAGACCCAGTACTTC
-	TRBV12-3/TRBV12-4	many	14	TRBJ2-3	CASSLAQGTDTQYF	TGTGCCAGCAGTTTGGCCCAGGGCACAGATACGCAGTATTTT
TRBD1	TRBV29-1	many	13	TRBJ1-1	CSVEDRGDTEAFF	TGCAGCGTCGAGGACAGGGGGGACACTGAAGCTTTCTTT
TRBD1	TRBV5-1	many	14	TRBJ2-7	CASSVGQGKGEQYF	TGCGCCAGCAGCGTCGGACAGGGCAAGGGGGAGCAGTACTTC
TRBD1	TRBV28	many	16	TRBJ1-5	CASSLGVQGENQPQHF	TGTGCCAGCAGTTTAGGGGTACAGGGGGAGAATCAGCCCCAGCATTTT
-	TRBV11-2	-	18	TRBJ1-2	CASSQLPPATGWDYGYTF	TGTGCCAGCAGTCAGCTCCCCCCCGCCACGGGATGGGACTATGGCTACACCTTC
-	TRBV3-1	few	14	TRBJ1-1	CASSQYDRQTEAFF	TGTGCCAGCAGCCAGTACGACAGGCAGACTGAAGCTTTCTTT
TRBD2	TRBV27	many	14	TRBJ2-1	CASYRLAGGNEQFF	TGTGCCAGCTATAGACTAGCGGGAGGGAATGAGCAGTTCTTC
-	TRBV29-1	many	14	TRBJ2-7	CSVEDGRDSYEQYF	TGCAGCGTTGAAGATGGGCGGGACTCCTACGAGCAGTACTTC
-	TRBV24-1	-	13	TRBJ1-1	CATSEKGSTEAFF	TGTGCCACCAGTGAAAAGGGGAGCACTGAAGCTTTCTTT
-	TRBV7-2	many	15	TRBJ2-1	CASSPYTGNNNEQFF	TGTGCCAGCAGCCCATACACCGGGAACAACAATGAGCAGTTCTTC
TRBD1	TRBV5-1	many	18	TRBJ1-4	CASSLAPQGAGINEKLFF	TGCGCCAGCAGCTTGGCCCCCCAGGGGGCAGGGATTAATGAAAAACTGTTTTTT
-	TRBV7-8	-	16	TRBJ1-2	CASSLGGPGTRYGYTF	TGTGCCAGCAGCTTAGGGGGCCCGGGAACCCGCTATGGCTACACCTTC
-	TRBV7-6	many	13	TRBJ1-5	CASSLSSNQPQHF	TGTGCCAGCAGCTTATCAAGCAATCAGCCCCAGCATTTT
TRBD2	TRBV6-2/TRBV6-3	many	17	TRBJ2-5	CASSYSFWGGGQETQYF	TGTGCCAGCAGTTACTCCTTTTGGGGCGGGGGCCAAGAGACCCAGTACTTC
-	TRBV7-2	few	13	TRBJ1-2	CASSNSRARGYTF	TGTGCCAGCAGCAACAGCAGGGCCCGTGGCTACACCTTC
TRBD2	TRBV4-1	-	13	TRBJ2-1	CASSQILAGGRFF	TGCGCCAGCAGCCAGATACTAGCGGGAGGTAGGTTCTTC
-	TRBV6-5	many	14	TRBJ1-1	CASRARASNTEAFF	TGTGCCAGCAGGGCTAGGGCCTCGAACACTGAAGCTTTCTTT
TRBD2	TRBV19	-	16	TRBJ2-1	CASSMGLAGTYNEQFF	TGTGCCAGTAGTATGGGACTAGCGGGAACCTACAATGAGCAGTTCTTC
-	TRBV18	many	14	TRBJ2-7	CASSPPPSPHEQYF	TGTGCCAGCTCACCACCGCCCTCTCCTCACGAGCAGTACTTC
-	TRBV29-1	-	13	TRBJ2-3	CSVKEPYTDTQYF	TGCAGCGTAAAGGAACCCTACACAGATACGCAGTATTTT
-	TRBV21-1	many	13	TRBJ1-2	CASSITGGRNYTF	TGTGCCAGCAGCATAACAGGGGGGCGGAACTACACCTTC
-	TRBV5-1	few	13	TRBJ1-2	CASSPTANYGYTF	TGCGCCAGCAGCCCAACAGCTAACTATGGCTACACCTTC
-	TRBV6-6	many	14	TRBJ2-5	CASRGGRGGETQYF	TGTGCCAGCAGAGGTGGGAGAGGGGGAGAGACCCAGTACTTC
-	TRBV28	-	15	TRBJ1-3	CASNSGVGTGNTIYF	TGTGCCAGCAATTCTGGTGTGGGGACTGGAAACACCATATATTTT
-	TRBV4-3	many	14	TRBJ1-1	CASSQGRENTEAFF	TGCGCCAGCAGCCAAGGCCGGGAGAACACTGAAGCTTTCTTT
-	TRBV6-6	many	14	TRBJ2-2	CASKEGANTGELFF	TGTGCCAGCAAAGAGGGCGCGAACACCGGGGAGCTGTTTTTT
-	TRBV18	-	14	TRBJ1-1	CASSPDRGDTEAFF	TGTGCCAGCTCACCTGATCGGGGGGACACTGAAGCTTTCTTT
TRBD1	TRBV28	few	12	TRBJ2-7	CATTGQNYEQYF	TGTGCCACTACGGGACAGAACTACGAGCAGTACTTC
TRBD2	TRBV19	-	16	TRBJ2-1	CASSTGLAGVHNEQFF	TGTGCCAGTAGTACAGGACTAGCGGGAGTTCACAATGAGCAGTTCTTC
-	TRBV12-3/TRBV12-4	many	13	TRBJ2-7	CASSSGTPYEQYF	TGTGCCAGCAGTTCCGGGACACCGTACGAGCAGTACTTC
-	TRBV7-2	-	17	TRBJ1-2	CASSLQFVTEGIGGYTF	TGTGCCAGCAGCTTACAGTTCGTTACAGAAGGTATTGGGGGCTACACCTTC
-	TRBV2	many	15	TRBJ1-1	CASSEYEVLNTEAFF	TGTGCCAGCAGTGAATATGAGGTCCTCAACACTGAAGCTTTCTTT
-	TRBV5-1	many	15	TRBJ1-4	CASSWGDAINEKLFF	TGCGCCAGCAGCTGGGGGGACGCAATTAATGAAAAACTGTTTTTT